A selection of T cell receptor beta chains follows, all from one sample in a study of T cells in Graves' hyperthyroidism and ophthalmopathy. TCRdb reanalysed the multiplex PCR reads using MiXCR and keeps one entry per CDR3 protein. The sample yields about 540,000 distinct CDR3 sequences, around 42% seen once. The sequencing input was peripheral blood or thyroid tissue (not recorded which). These receptors were obtained from a woman aged 18-29 years with Graves' hyperthyroidism. The CDR3 runs from the conserved cysteine through the conserved F or W. D genes are given only for firm matches. Size is omitted from some rows. Given values are once, few, many or a class for expanded clones.

CDR3 protein | CDR3 DNA | clone size | D gene | J gene | V gene
CAPNRPVNTEAFF | TGTGCCCCGAACCGCCCGGTGAACACTGAAGCTTTCTTT | few | NA | TRBJ1-1 | TRBV24-1
CASSPWTSGRSVGDPQYF | TGTGCCAGCAGCCCGTGGACTAGCGGGAGGTCCGTAGGGGACCCCCAGTACTTC | NA | TRBD2 | TRBJ2-5 | TRBV7-2
CSARQSLRF | TGCAGCGCAAGACAGTCCCTTCGGTTC | NA | NA | TRBJ2-7 | TRBV29-1
CASSDPGQIYGYTF | TGTGCCAGCAGCGATCCGGGACAGATATATGGCTACACCTTC | NA | TRBD1 | TRBJ1-2 | TRBV2
CASSSDRDSNQPQHF | TGTGCCAGCAGCTCAGACCGGGACAGCAATCAGCCCCAGCATTTT | many | NA | TRBJ1-5 | TRBV7-1
CASSPDREAYGYTF | TGTGCCAGCAGTCCGGACAGGGAAGCCTATGGCTACACCTTC | NA | TRBD1 | TRBJ1-2 | TRBV6-5
CASSLWTTETQYF | TGTGCCAGCAGCCTCTGGACTACGGAGACCCAGTACTTC | many | NA | TRBJ2-5 | TRBV5-8
CAISEAGGDGTYEQYF | TGTGCCATCAGTGAGGCGGGGGGGGACGGAACCTACGAGCAGTACTTC | NA | TRBD2 | TRBJ2-7 | TRBV2
CASRDRTNTGELFF | TGTGCCAGCCGGGACAGGACCAACACCGGGGAGCTGTTTTTT | many | TRBD1 | TRBJ2-2 | TRBV9
CASNKGQYF | TGTGCCAGTAACAAGGGACAGTACTTC | once | NA | TRBJ2-5 | TRBV6-6
CASRPSGSNQPQHF | TGTGCCAGCAGGCCCTCAGGGAGCAATCAGCCCCAGCATTTT | NA | NA | TRBJ1-5 | TRBV6-5
CASQEEQYF | TGTGCCAGCCAGGAGGAGCAGTACTTC | few | NA | TRBJ2-7 | TRBV10-3
CASRGLAPDAYEQYF | TGTGCCAGCAGGGGACTAGCGCCTGATGCCTACGAGCAGTACTTC | few | TRBD2 | TRBJ2-7 | TRBV2
CATSDAGVADQPQHF | TGTGCCACCAGTGATGCGGGGGTCGCGGATCAGCCCCAGCATTTT | NA | NA | TRBJ1-5 | TRBV24-1
CASSQVMANGDTQYF | TGTGCCAGCAGCCAAGTCATGGCTAATGGAGATACGCAGTATTTT | NA | NA | TRBJ2-3 | TRBV14
CASSGQGVGQPQHF | TGTGCCAGTAGCGGACAGGGGGTCGGACAGCCCCAGCATTTT | few | TRBD1 | TRBJ1-5 | TRBV19
CSVENSARAQYF | TGCAGCGTTGAAAACAGCGCCCGGGCCCAGTACTTC | few | NA | TRBJ2-5 | TRBV29-1
CASSYSPASGEQYF | TGTGCCAGCAGTTACTCGCCAGCTTCGGGCGAGCAGTACTTC | few | NA | TRBJ2-7 | TRBV6-6
CASSPQNTGELFF | TGTGCCAGTAGCCCCCAGAACACCGGGGAGCTGTTTTTT | many | NA | TRBJ2-2 | TRBV19
CASSPRDQREGQETQYF | TGTGCCAGCAGCCCCCGGGACCAGCGGGAGGGCCAGGAGACCCAGTACTTC | NA | TRBD2 | TRBJ2-5 | TRBV7-9
CSVRDYPSEKLFF | TGCAGCGTCCGGGACTACCCTAGTGAAAAACTGTTTTTT | once | NA | TRBJ1-4 | TRBV29-1
CAGSPRDSYGYTF | TGTGCCGGCAGCCCCAGGGACAGTTATGGCTACACCTTC | NA | TRBD1 | TRBJ1-2 | TRBV2
CSVEGPAEGENTQYF | TGCAGCGTTGAAGGGCCAGCGGAGGGTGAGAATACGCAGTATTTT | many | NA | TRBJ2-3 | TRBV29-1